This is a list of T cell receptor beta chains from one sample in a study of cytomegalovirus exposure and HLA in healthy donors. The data were produced by immunoSEQ multiplex PCR, yet TCRdb's version contains in-frame clones alone and is incomplete. The sample holds approximately 180,000 clones, 75% to 85% seen once. Sequenced sample: PBMCs. The receptors were sampled from a woman in her fifties or sixties in good health and CMV-seronegative. The CDR3 runs from the conserved cysteine through the conserved F or W.

J gene: TRBJ2-7; V gene: TRBV28; CDR3 protein: CASSQAIYEQYF
J gene: TRBJ1-2; V gene: TRBV7-8; CDR3 protein: CASSFLQGARMNYGYTF
J gene: TRBJ1-2; V gene: TRBV7-9; CDR3 protein: CASSEIGGNYGYTF
J gene: TRBJ1-1; V gene: TRBV18; CDR3 protein: CASSPGRGSINTEAFF
J gene: TRBJ1-6; V gene: TRBV19; CDR3 protein: CASSIRPGQNSPLHF
J gene: TRBJ2-7; V gene: TRBV28; CDR3 protein: CASKSGSQAIYEQYF
J gene: TRBJ2-7; V gene: TRBV9; CDR3 protein: CASSAGGISYEQYF
J gene: TRBJ1-6; V gene: TRBV19; CDR3 protein: CASSPRQSGSPLHF
J gene: TRBJ1-2; V gene: TRBV19; CDR3 protein: CASSMTGLYGYTF
J gene: TRBJ2-5; V gene: TRBV7-7; CDR3 protein: CASSLGQFQGAETQYF
J gene: TRBJ2-3; V gene: TRBV4-3; CDR3 protein: CASSQGLGTSGPTDTQYF
J gene: TRBJ1-4; V gene: TRBV5-6; CDR3 protein: CASSLTGGEKLFF
J gene: TRBJ1-1; V gene: TRBV7-9; CDR3 protein: CASSLATRLNTEAFF
J gene: TRBJ1-2; V gene: TRBV16; CDR3 protein: CASSPDYVTANYGYTF
J gene: TRBJ2-7; V gene: TRBV5-6; CDR3 protein: CASSHRGRAFPYEQYF
J gene: TRBJ1-2; V gene: TRBV5-1; CDR3 protein: CASSANRDRGGYTF
J gene: TRBJ2-5; V gene: TRBV28; CDR3 protein: CASSFDSFRGETQYF
J gene: TRBJ2-2; V gene: TRBV18; CDR3 protein: CASSPLAGTNTGELFF
J gene: TRBJ2-3; V gene: TRBV5-1; CDR3 protein: CASSLPRTSGRTDTQYF
J gene: TRBJ1-1; V gene: TRBV4-1; CDR3 protein: CASSQVFSEGKRSGFSEAFF
J gene: TRBJ1-1; V gene: TRBV5-5; CDR3 protein: CASSYRGPGTEAFF